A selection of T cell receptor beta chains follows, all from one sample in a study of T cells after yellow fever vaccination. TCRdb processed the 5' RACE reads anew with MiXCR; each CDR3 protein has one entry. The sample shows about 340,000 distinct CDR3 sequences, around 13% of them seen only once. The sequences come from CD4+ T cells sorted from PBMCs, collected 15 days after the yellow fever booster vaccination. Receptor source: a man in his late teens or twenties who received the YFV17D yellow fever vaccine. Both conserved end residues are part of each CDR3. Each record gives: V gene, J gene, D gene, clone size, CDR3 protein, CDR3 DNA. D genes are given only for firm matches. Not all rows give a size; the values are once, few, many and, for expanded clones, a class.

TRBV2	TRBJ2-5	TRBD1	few	CASRQGAETQYF	TGTGCCAGCAGACAGGGGGCTGAGACCCAGTACTTC
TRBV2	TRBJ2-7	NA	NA	CASSRLQPGYEQYF	TGTGCCAGCAGCCGTCTTCAACCCGGTTACGAGCAGTACTTC
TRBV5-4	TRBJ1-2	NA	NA	CASSLGQGSRGYTF	TGTGCCAGCAGCTTGGGTCAAGGCTCTAGGGGCTACACCTTC
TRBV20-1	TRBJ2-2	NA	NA	CSASRDPGGTGELFF	TGCAGTGCTTCCCGGGACCCGGGCGGGACCGGGGAGCTGTTTTTT
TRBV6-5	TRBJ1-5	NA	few	CASSPRGSGNQPQHF	TGTGCCAGCAGTCCCCGGGGGTCGGGCAATCAGCCCCAGCATTTT
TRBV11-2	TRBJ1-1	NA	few	CASSLDPRTEAFF	TGTGCCAGCAGCTTAGATCCGAGAACTGAAGCTTTCTTT
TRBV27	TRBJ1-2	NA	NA	CASSLSVQSYGYTF	TGTGCCAGCAGTTTATCGGTACAGAGCTATGGCTACACCTTC
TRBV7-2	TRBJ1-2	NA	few	CASSPRQAFLNYGYTF	TGTGCCAGCAGCCCTCGACAGGCCTTCTTAAACTATGGCTACACCTTC
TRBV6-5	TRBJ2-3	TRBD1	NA	CASSRQGAGDTQYF	TGTGCCAGCAGCAGACAGGGGGCTGGGGATACGCAGTATTTT
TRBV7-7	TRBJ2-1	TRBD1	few	CASSLDRVGEQFF	TGTGCTAGCAGCTTGGACAGGGTAGGGGAGCAGTTCTTC
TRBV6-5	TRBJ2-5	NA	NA	CASSISGRIQETQYF	TGTGCCAGCAGCATATCAGGACGGATCCAAGAGACCCAGTACTTC
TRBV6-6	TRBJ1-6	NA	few	CASSPTGLSPLHF	TGTGCCAGCAGTCCAACAGGGTTATCACCCCTCCACTTT
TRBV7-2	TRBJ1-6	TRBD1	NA	CASRLEGAGSPLHF	TGTGCCAGCAGATTAGAGGGGGCAGGTTCACCCCTCCACTTT
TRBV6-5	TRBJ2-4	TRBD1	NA	CASSYFDRGGTKNIQYF	TGTGCCAGCAGTTACTTCGACAGGGGGGGGACCAAAAACATTCAGTACTTC
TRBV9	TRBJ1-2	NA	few	CASSVGGSEGYTF	TGTGCCAGCAGCGTCGGGGGGTCGGAAGGCTACACCTTC
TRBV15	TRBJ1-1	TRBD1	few	CATSRDKDRVGTEAFF	TGTGCCACCAGCAGAGACAAAGACAGGGTCGGCACTGAAGCTTTCTTT
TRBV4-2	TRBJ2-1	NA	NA	CASSQDKGRRFFSSYNEQFF	TGTGCCAGCAGCCAAGATAAAGGCCGAAGGTTCTTCAGCTCCTACAATGAGCAGTTCTTC
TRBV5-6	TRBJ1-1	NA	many	CASSLALRATEAFF	TGTGCCAGCAGCTTGGCGCTCAGGGCCACTGAAGCTTTCTTT
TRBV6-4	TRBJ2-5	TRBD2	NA	CASSELAGGETQYF	TGTGCCAGCAGTGAACTAGCGGGGGGCGAGACCCAGTACTTC
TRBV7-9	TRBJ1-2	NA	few	CASSFTGSNYGYTF	TGTGCCAGCAGCTTTACAGGGTCCAACTATGGCTACACCTTC
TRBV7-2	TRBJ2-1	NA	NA	CASSPWERPYNEQFF	TGTGCCAGCAGCCCTTGGGAGCGGCCCTACAATGAGCAGTTCTTC
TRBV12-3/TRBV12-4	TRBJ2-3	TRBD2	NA	CASSLRRGNTDTQYF	TGTGCCAGCAGTTTGAGGCGGGGGAACACAGATACGCAGTATTTT
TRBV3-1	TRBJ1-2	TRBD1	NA	CASSQGFGTGHGYTF	TGTGCCAGCAGCCAAGGATTTGGGACAGGGCATGGCTACACCTTC
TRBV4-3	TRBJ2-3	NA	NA	CASSTLPSTDTQYF	TGCGCCAGCAGTACACTTCCAAGCACAGATACGCAGTATTTT
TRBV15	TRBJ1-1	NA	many	CATSRDPRPMNTEAFF	TGTGCCACCAGCAGAGATCCCCGACCGATGAACACTGAAGCTTTCTTT
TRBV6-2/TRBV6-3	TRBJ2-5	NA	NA	CAGRASGQETQYF	TGTGCCGGCCGGGCGAGCGGGCAAGAGACCCAGTACTTC
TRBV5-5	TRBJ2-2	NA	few	CASSQSGTYTGELFF	TGTGCCAGCAGCCAATCCGGGACTTACACCGGGGAGCTGTTTTTT
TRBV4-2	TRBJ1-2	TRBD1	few	CASSQASGTGPTNYGYTF	TGTGCCAGCAGCCAAGCGTCCGGGACAGGGCCCACTAACTATGGCTACACCTTC
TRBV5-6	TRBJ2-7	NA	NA	CASSFIPGYSSYEQYF	TGTGCCAGCAGCTTTATCCCAGGATATTCCTCCTACGAGCAGTACTTC
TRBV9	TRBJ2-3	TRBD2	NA	CASSVRDYTDTQYF	TGTGCCAGCAGCGTGCGGGACTACACAGATACGCAGTATTTT
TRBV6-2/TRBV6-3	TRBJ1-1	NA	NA	CASKRRGEAFF	TGTGCCAGCAAGCGAAGGGGTGAAGCTTTCTTT
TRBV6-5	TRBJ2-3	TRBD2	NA	CASSKSPTSVADTQYF	TGTGCCAGCAGTAAGAGCCCGACTAGCGTCGCAGATACGCAGTATTTT
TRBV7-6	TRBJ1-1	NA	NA	CASSSLGGPGEAFF	TGTGCCAGCAGCTCCCTGGGGGGGCCGGGTGAAGCTTTCTTT
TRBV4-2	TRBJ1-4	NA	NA	CASSQDRQRNEKLFF	TGTGCCAGCAGCCAAGATCGACAGCGTAATGAAAAACTGTTTTTT
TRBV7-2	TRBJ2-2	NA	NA	CASSLAGIKTGELFF	TGTGCCAGCAGCTTAGCGGGAATTAAAACCGGGGAGCTGTTTTTT
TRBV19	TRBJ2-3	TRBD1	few	CASRPHGTGYQDTQYF	TGTGCCAGTAGACCCCACGGGACAGGGTACCAAGATACGCAGTATTTT
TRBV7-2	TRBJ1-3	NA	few	CASSPLLNPGNTIYF	TGTGCCAGCAGCCCTCTATTAAACCCTGGAAACACCATATATTTT
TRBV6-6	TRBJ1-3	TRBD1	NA	CASRHRDRGGNTIYF	TGTGCCAGCAGACACCGAGACAGGGGGGGAAACACCATATATTTT
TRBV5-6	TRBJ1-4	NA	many	CASSILQPQNEKLFF	TGTGCCAGCAGCATCCTACAGCCACAGAATGAAAAACTGTTTTTT
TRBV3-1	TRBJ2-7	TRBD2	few	CASSYQVQRGTEQYF	TGTGCCAGCAGCTACCAGGTCCAGCGGGGAACCGAGCAGTACTTC
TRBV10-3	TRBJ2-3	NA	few	CAISERGDTQYF	TGTGCCATCAGCGAGAGGGGGGACACGCAGTATTTT
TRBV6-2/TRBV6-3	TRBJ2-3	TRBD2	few	CASRLLAGPGDTQYF	TGTGCCAGCAGACTTCTAGCGGGGCCTGGGGATACGCAGTATTTT
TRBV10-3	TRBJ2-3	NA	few	CAIKPDKSTDTQYF	TGTGCCATCAAACCGGACAAGAGCACAGATACGCAGTATTTT
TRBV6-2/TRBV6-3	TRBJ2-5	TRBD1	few	CASKRDSGTQYF	TGTGCCAGCAAACGGGACAGCGGGACCCAGTACTTC
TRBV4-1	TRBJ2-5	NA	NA	CASSQFLGGGRETQYF	TGCGCCAGCAGCCAATTCCTGGGGGGGGGCAGAGAGACCCAGTACTTC
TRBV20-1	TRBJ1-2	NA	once	CSAPRNGYTF	TGCAGTGCGCCCAGAAATGGCTACACCTTC
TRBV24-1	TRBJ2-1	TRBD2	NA	CATSALGLAETNEQFF	TGTGCCACCAGTGCTCTGGGACTAGCGGAGACCAATGAGCAGTTCTTC
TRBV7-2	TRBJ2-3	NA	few	CASSSRGFGLVADTQYF	TGTGCCAGCAGCTCTCGAGGTTTCGGGCTAGTAGCAGATACGCAGTATTTT
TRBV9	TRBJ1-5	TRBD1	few	CASSGQGTEDQPQHF	TGTGCCAGCAGCGGCCAAGGGACAGAAGATCAGCCCCAGCATTTT
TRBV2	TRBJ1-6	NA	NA	CASGLRQLNSPLHF	TGTGCCAGCGGTCTCCGGCAGTTGAATTCACCCCTCCACTTT
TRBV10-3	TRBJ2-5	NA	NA	CAISVPLRETQYF	TGTGCCATCAGTGTCCCCCTTCGGGAGACCCAGTACTTC
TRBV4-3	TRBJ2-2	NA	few	CASSRSTYGLFTGELFF	TGCGCCAGCAGCCGCTCCACTTACGGACTGTTCACCGGGGAGCTGTTTTTT
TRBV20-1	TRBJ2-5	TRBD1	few	CSAKQGQIQETQYF	TGCAGTGCCAAACAGGGACAGATCCAAGAGACCCAGTACTTC